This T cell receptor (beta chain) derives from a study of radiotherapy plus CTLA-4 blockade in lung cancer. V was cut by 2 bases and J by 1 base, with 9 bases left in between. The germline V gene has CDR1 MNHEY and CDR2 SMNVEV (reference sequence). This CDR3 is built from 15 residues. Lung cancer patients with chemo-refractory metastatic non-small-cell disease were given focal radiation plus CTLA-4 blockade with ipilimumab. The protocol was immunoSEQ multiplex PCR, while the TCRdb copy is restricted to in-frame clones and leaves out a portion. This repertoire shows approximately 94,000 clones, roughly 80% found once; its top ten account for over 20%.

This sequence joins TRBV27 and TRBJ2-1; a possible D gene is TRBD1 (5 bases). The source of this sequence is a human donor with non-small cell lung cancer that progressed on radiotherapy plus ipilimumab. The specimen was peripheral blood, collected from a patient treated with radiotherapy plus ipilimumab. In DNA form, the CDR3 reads TGTGCCAGCAGTTTACAGGGTAGGTCCTACAATGAGCAGTTCTTC. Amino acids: CASSLQGRSYNEQFF.